This T cell receptor beta chain was captured by sequencing in a study of T-cell memory formation after mild COVID-19. Study in general: Among the donors, TCR clusters were largely specific to each donor.

Notes on the study in general: Clones that shrank (day 15 to 85) were balanced CD4/CD8, whereas later expanders leaned CD4+.

TCRdb re-analysed the 5' RACE reads in MiXCR, keeping a single row per CDR3 protein. The sample has 190,000 or so distinct CDR3 sequences; about 21% are singletons. With respect to this clonotype: Its specificity is unknown.

The CDR3 has 14 residues. CDR1 LNHNV and CDR2 YYDKDF come from the germline V gene (reference sequence). V was pared by 4 bases and J by 4 bases, with 3 bases of the junction left unmatched. Sequencing was carried out using PBMCs or a T cell subset sorted from them (not recorded which). The V call is TRBV15, the J call TRBJ1-4; 7 bases align to TRBD1. The TCR sequence derives from an adult woman who had mild COVID-19 (a few samples of this study predate the infection). Cell type and time point are not known. As DNA, the CDR3 is TGTGCCACCAGCACGGGACAGCGTAATGAAAAACTGTTTTTT. This sequence encodes CATSTGQRNEKLFF.